These 26 T cell receptor beta chains share one sample of origin, sequenced in a study of T cells after yellow fever vaccination. Each CDR3 protein gets one entry after TCRdb re-called the 5' RACE reads with MiXCR. Here the sample spans some 110,000 distinct CDR3 sequences, 7.2% being singletons. The sequencing here drew on CD4+ T cells sorted from PBMCs, taken roughly seven weeks after the first yellow fever vaccination. Every receptor here comes from a man aged 18-30 years who received the YFV17D yellow fever vaccine.

The rearrangement uses TRBV5-1 and TRBJ2-5; D perhaps matches TRBD1 (6 bases). V was trimmed by 1 base and J by 5 bases, leaving 15 bases between them. This CDR3 spans 15 amino acids. Germline values: CDR1 SGHRS, CDR2 YFSETQ. This chain's CDR3 is CASSLTTGRWETQYF. CDR3 DNA: TGCGCCAGCAGCTTGACTACAGGGAGATGGGAGACCCAGTACTTC.

This clonotype has a count of ten or more. V is TRBV23-1 and J is TRBJ1-5; D call uncertain. TRBV23-1 is annotated as an ORF whose role is uncertain. This CDR3 has 15 residues. V dropped 3 bases and J dropped 1 base, with 10 bases sitting between them. As DNA, the CDR3 is TGCGCCAGCAGTCACCCGGACGCCAGCAATCAGCCCCAGCATTTT. This encodes CASSHPDASNQPQHF.

The sample holds many counts of this clonotype. The chain joins TRBV4-1 to TRBJ1-4; D call uncertain. The ends were cut back, 5 bases at V and 3 bases at J, with 19 bases in the middle. The CDR3 is made up of 17 amino acids. Germline V gene sequence: CDR1 MGHRA, CDR2 YSYEKL. The CDR3 DNA reads TGCGCCAGCAGCGCCGGGGATCTACTGTTAGCTAATGAAAAACTGTTTTTT. Translating it yields CASSAGDLLLANEKLFF.

In the case of this clonotype: This may stem from a read error, because a much larger clone lies one nucleotide away. The chain recombines TRBV3-1 with TRBJ2-2; D may be TRBD1 (6 bases). Germline values: CDR1 LGHDT, CDR2 YNNKEL (reference sequence). The CDR3 runs 17 residues. In DNA form, the CDR3 reads TGTGCCAGCAGCCAAGTGTTTTGGCAGGGGAACACCGAGGAGCTGTTTTTT. Its translation: CASSQVFWQGNTEELFF.

This clonotype was recorded many times. The rearrangement uses TRBV20-1 and TRBJ2-2, with a tentative D call TRBD2 (6 bases). The germline V gene has CDR1 DFQATT and CDR2 SNEGSKA (reference sequence). The CDR3 length is 14 residues. Trimming took 6 bases from V and 5 from J, leaving 16 bases between them. CDR3 in DNA: TGCAGTGCGAGGCCGGTACTAGCAACCGGGGAGCTGTTTTTT. Amino acids: CSARPVLATGELFF.

This clonotype has at least ten counts. The chain joins TRBV5-4 to TRBJ2-5, with 16 bases fitting TRBD2. This CDR3 is 17 amino acids long. Losses at the gene ends were 2 bases for V and 4 bases for J; bases not matched to a gene: 5. The germline gives CDR1 SGHNT, CDR2 YYREEE (reference sequence). The CDR3 DNA follows: TGTGCCAGCAGCTTTGGGACTAGCGGGGGGGCCGGAGAGACCCAGTACTTC. Translating gives CASSFGTSGGAGETQYF.

This clonotype was recorded many times. The DNA of the CDR3 is TGCGCCAGCAGCTTGGGACCGCCGGGACAAGACACAGATACGCAGTATTTT. Translating gives CASSLGPPGQDTDTQYF. This chain links TRBV5-1 with TRBJ2-3, with TRBD1 as a possible D gene (6 bases). The CDR3 has 17 residues. The germline V gene encodes CDR1 SGHRS and CDR2 YFSETQ. V lost 0 bases to trimming and J lost 2 bases, with 16 bases between them.

This clonotype has a handful of counts. The chain is built from TRBV6-5 and TRBJ2-5, with TRBD2 matching over 9 bases. CDR3 length equals 12 residues. After removal of 6 bases from V and 4 bases from J, the junction contained 0 bases not matched to a gene. CDR1 MNHEY and CDR2 SVGAGI come from the germline V gene. CDR3 sequence (DNA): TGTGCCAGCAGGGGACTAGCAGAGACCCAGTACTTC. Its protein is CASRGLAETQYF.

This clonotype was observed at least ten times. The CDR3 DNA follows: TGTGCCAGCAGTCTACTTTGGACGGGAAAAGATACGCAGTATTTT. Translated: CASSLLWTGKDTQYF. J is TRBJ2-3 and V is TRBV25-1; maybe TRBD2 (5 bases). The CDR3 extends over 15 amino acids. The V and J ends lost 5 bases and 5 bases respectively, with 17 bases between them. Germline V lookup: CDR1 MGHDK, CDR2 SYGVNS.

This clonotype has at least ten counts. CDR3 region: CSAHHGGGATDTQYF. In DNA form, the CDR3 reads TGCAGTGCTCACCACGGCGGGGGAGCCACAGATACGCAGTATTTT. The chain joins TRBV20-1 to TRBJ2-3; 7 bases line up with TRBD2. Germline CDR1 and CDR2: DFQATT and SNEGSKA (reference sequence). J lost 2 bases, V lost 5 bases, and 10 bases had no gene match. The CDR3 covers 15 residues.

As to this clonotype: A much more abundant neighbour one base away suggests this may be a read error. The V gene is TRBV7-2, the J gene TRBJ2-1, with 8 bases lining up with TRBD2. The CDR3 extends over 15 amino acids. The V segment lost 6 bases and the J segment 8 bases; nucleotides outside the gene matches: 12. CDR1 is SGHTA, CDR2 FQGNSA, per germline. The CDR3 nucleotides are TGTACCAGCAGACAGTCGGCGGGGGGCCCTCATGAGCAGTTCTTC. This translates into CTSRQSAGGPHEQFF.

This clonotype was counted between two and nine times. CDR3 nucleotide sequence: TGTGCCAGCAGCTTGGCCGGAGCGGGGAACTACGAGCAGTACTTC. This gives the protein CASSLAGAGNYEQYF. V usage is TRBV5-4 and J usage is TRBJ2-7; 7 bases agree with TRBD2. Germline CDR1 reads SGHNT; CDR2 reads YYREEE (reference sequence). The CDR3 is 15 residues long. The J segment lost 3 bases and the V segment lost 0 bases, leaving 6 bases of the junction unmatched.

This clonotype was detected ten times or more. This chain uses TRBV7-2 with TRBJ1-5, with 8 bases matching TRBD1. J lost 5 bases, V lost 5 bases, and 5 bases had no gene match. The germline V gene has CDR1 SGHTA and CDR2 FQGNSA. CDR3 length equals 14 residues. This CDR3 is CASSRDRGDQPQHF. The CDR3 coding sequence is TGTGCCAGCAGCCGCGACAGGGGAGATCAGCCCCAGCATTTT.

This clonotype was counted a few times. The V call is TRBV20-1, the J call TRBJ1-2, with TRBD1 identical over 8 bases. J lost 1 base, V lost 6 bases, and 13 bases had no gene match. This CDR3 is 16 amino acids long. CDR1 and CDR2 (germline): DFQATT, SNEGSKA (reference sequence). The CDR3, as DNA: TGCAGTGCCGCTGGACAGGGTGGATCTCGTAACTATGGCTACACCTTC. It codes for CSAAGQGGSRNYGYTF.

This clonotype was recorded at least ten times. The rearrangement joins TRBV6-1 to TRBJ2-5; tentative D call: TRBD1 (6 bases). The CDR3 sequence is 13 residues long. V lost 8 bases, J lost 5 bases, and 15 bases lay in between. Germline lookup yields CDR1 MNHNS and CDR2 SASEGT. The CDR3 sequence is CASRGGARETQYF. The CDR3 nucleotides are TGTGCCAGCCGAGGGGGTGCCCGCGAGACCCAGTACTTC.

This clonotype was detected a few times. V is TRBV18 and J is TRBJ2-4; D is undetermined. The CDR3 has 14 residues. CDR1 KGHSH and CDR2 LQKENI come from the germline V gene. V was clipped by 1 base and J by 3 bases, with 7 bases between them. The DNA of the CDR3 is TGTGCCAGCTCACCACTTGGGGACAAAAACATTCAGTACTTC. It encodes CASSPLGDKNIQYF.

This clonotype was observed many times. The chain combines TRBV4-3 with TRBJ2-3, with unresolved D. CDR3 length: 8 residues. Per germline, CDR1 LGHNA and CDR2 YSLEER. V dropped 11 bases and J dropped 11 bases, with 8 bases sitting between them. Here the CDR3 reads CADTMQYF. CDR3 nucleotide sequence: TGCGCCGATACAATGCAGTATTTT.

The rearrangement links TRBV7-8 to TRBJ2-7, with D tentatively TRBD2 (5 bases). Trimming pared 5 bases from V and 7 bases from J, leaving 18 bases between. The length of the CDR3 is 14 residues. Germline CDR1 and CDR2: SGHVS and FQNEAQ. DNA of the CDR3: TGTGCCAGCAGCCCCATTGTTGTCCGAGGGGAGCAGTACGTC. Translated: CASSPIVVRGEQYV.

Points on this clonotype: A read error may be the cause here, since a much bigger clone is one base away. The chain recombines TRBV5-1 with TRBJ2-5; TRBD2 might be the D (6 bases). Germline CDR1 and CDR2: SGHRS and YFSETQ. Deletions cut 6 bases from V and 4 bases from J, with 19 bases between. The CDR3 is 15 residues long. The CDR3 DNA follows: TGCGCCAGCATCGTGGGACTTATTGCACCAGAGACCCAGTACTTC. Protein sequence: CASIVGLIAPETQYF.

This clonotype was seen ten or more times. The V and J genes are TRBV5-6 and TRBJ2-3; TRBD2 is a possible D gene (5 bases). Trimming removed 4 bases from V and 3 bases from J, with 18 bases in between. The CDR3 runs 16 residues. Germline CDR1 reads SGHDT; CDR2 reads YYEEEE. The CDR3 protein is CASSHGFGGPTDTQYF. The CDR3 nucleotides read TGTGCCAGCAGCCATGGGTTTGGAGGCCCTACAGATACGCAGTATTTT.

Remarks on this clonotype: One end of the junction does not line up with germline, which may come from a read error. The CDR3 here is CSASGTYNERFF. The CDR3 DNA sequence: TGCAGTGCCTCCGGGACGTACAATGAGCGGTTCTTC. V and J are TRBV20-1 and TRBJ2-1; D is tentatively TRBD1 or TRBD2 (5 bases each). This CDR3 comprises 12 residues. In germline, CDR1 is DFQATT, CDR2 SNEGSKA (reference sequence).

This clonotype was seen at least ten times. J is TRBJ2-5 and V is TRBV5-1, with TRBD2 matching over 7 bases. The J segment lost 1 base and the V segment lost 5 bases, leaving 5 bases of the junction unmatched. Germline-derived CDR1 and CDR2 are SGHRS and YFSETQ. This CDR3 has 14 residues. The CDR3 here is CASRAGVLQETQYF. The CDR3, as DNA: TGCGCCAGCAGGGCGGGAGTTCTCCAAGAGACCCAGTACTTC.

This clonotype has ten or more counts. The chain couples TRBV29-1 to TRBJ2-3; 14 nucleotides agree with TRBD2. The length of the CDR3 is 14 residues. Germline V CDR1 and CDR2: SQVTM, ANQGSEA. The trim removed 7 bases at V and 10 bases at J, leaving 10 bases unmatched. The CDR3 DNA reads as TGCAGCGCCAGGGGACTAGCGGGGGCGGCGGCGCAGTATTTT. It is translated as CSARGLAGAAAQYF.

Many counts were recorded for this clonotype. The genes are TRBV11-2 and TRBJ2-1, with TRBD1 matching 9 bases. This CDR3 contains 15 residues. The germline CDR1 and CDR2 sequences are SGHAT and FQNNGV. V lost 3 bases to trimming and J lost 4 bases; unmatched junction nucleotides: 4. The CDR3 spells CASSLGQGQYNEQFF. The CDR3 nucleotides read TGTGCCAGCAGCTTGGGACAGGGACAATACAATGAGCAGTTCTTC.

This clonotype showed up many times. This chain joins TRBV7-2 and TRBJ2-1, with no clear D. The CDR3 extends over 13 amino acids. V lost 1 base and J 12 bases, leaving 13 bases between the germline ends. CDR1 is SGHTA and CDR2 is FQGNSA in the germline V gene. CDR3 sequence: CASSLGAGGRQFF. The CDR3 DNA sequence: TGTGCCAGCAGCTTAGGAGCCGGCGGACGGCAGTTCTTC. Full variable domain (outside the CDR3, taken from reference TRBV7-2 and TRBJ2-1): GAGVSQSPSNKVTEKGKDVELRCDPISGHTALYWYRQSLGQGLEFLIYFQGNSAPDKSGLPSDRFSAERTGGSVSTLTIQRTQQEDSAVYLCASSLGAGGRQFFGPGTRLTVL.

The chain employs TRBV27 and TRBJ2-5, with TRBD1 matching 7 bases. The CDR3 is made up of 13 amino acids. CDR1 is MNHEY and CDR2 is SMNVEV in the germline V gene (reference sequence). J was trimmed by 5 bases and V by 4 bases; bases with no gene match: 4. CDR3 protein: CASSSQGEETQYF. CDR3 DNA sequence: TGTGCCAGCAGTTCCCAGGGGGAGGAGACCCAGTACTTC.